The 17 T cell receptor beta chains below come from one sample, sequenced in a study of spatial heterogeneity in lung cancer. Time point meaning: sample taken at primary tumor resection. In each case, whole RNA from tumor, nontumor lung or frozen PBMC was sequenced unsorted. TCRdb fed the 5' RACE reads into MiXCR, producing one record per CDR3 protein. The repertoire holds several thousand distinct CDR3 sequences, with roughly a quarter as singletons. This specimen was PBMCs, taken at surgery. These receptors all stem from a female donor with early-stage non-small cell lung cancer.

This clonotype is classed as medium-sized. A library made for alpha chains picked up this beta chain off target, so its size means little. The chain is built from TRBV5-1 and TRBJ2-1; 8 bases are a match to TRBD2. The germline CDR1 and CDR2 sequences are SGHRS and YFSETQ. Trimming cost V 0 bases and J 6 bases; bases outside gene matches: 2. The CDR3 contains 14 residues. The DNA of the CDR3 is TGCGCCAGCAGCTTGGCAGGGACTAGCAATGAGCAGTTCTTC. Its protein is CASSLAGTSNEQFF. The full variable domain, its missing parts supplied by reference TRBV5-1 and TRBJ2-1, is KAGVTQTPRYLIKTRGQQVTLSCSPISGHRSVSWYQQTPGQGLQFLFEYFSETQRNKGNFPGRFSGRQFSNSRSEMNVSTLELGDSALYLCASSLAGTSNEQFFGPGTRLTVL.

This clonotype was seen only a few times. As an off-target read in a library built for alpha chains, this beta chain has a frequency of little significance. CDR3 in amino acids: CASRRGPATYEQYF. In DNA, the CDR3 is TGTGCCAGCAGAAGGGGCCCTGCCACCTACGAGCAGTACTTC. The chain has TRBV19 and TRBJ2-7, with D maybe TRBD1 (5 bases). The CDR3 runs 14 residues. Trimming left V 9 bases short and J 2 bases short, with 17 bases between. Germline CDR1 LNHDA, CDR2 SQIVND (reference sequence).

A few counts support this clonotype. Since it is a stray read in a library aimed at alpha chains, this beta chain has a size that is not meaningful. This chain uses TRBV20-1 with TRBJ2-3; D gene unclear. V lost 7 bases, J lost 10 bases, and 6 bases lay in between. Germline CDR1 is DFQATT and CDR2 is SNEGSKA (reference sequence). The CDR3 extends over 8 amino acids. The CDR3 region is CSVRPQYF. CDR3 bases: TGCAGTGTTCGACCGCAGTATTTT.

In this sample, this clonotype turned up a few times. Since it is a stray read in a library aimed at alpha chains, this beta chain has a size that is not meaningful. This rearrangement joins TRBV6-4 to TRBJ2-3; tentative D call: TRBD2 (5 bases). This CDR3 comprises 14 residues. Germline V gene lookup returns CDR1 MRHNA and CDR2 SNTAGT. The V end lost 4 bases, the J end lost 0 bases, and 8 bases lay between the germline ends. DNA of the CDR3: TGTGCCAGCAGTGCCAGCGGTAGCACAGATACGCAGTATTTT. Amino acids: CASSASGSTDTQYF.

This clonotype is medium-sized in the sample. In a library made to pick up alpha chains, this beta chain is a stray read with a size that means little. The chain recombines TRBV7-9 with TRBJ1-2; maybe TRBD1 (5 bases). CDR3 size: 15 residues. CDR1 SEHNR and CDR2 FQNEAQ come from the germline V gene (reference sequence). Trimming took 5 bases from V and 1 from J, leaving 14 bases between them. This CDR3 is CASSRGQGRNYGYTF. In DNA form, the CDR3 reads TGTGCCAGCAGCCGCGGGCAGGGACGTAACTATGGCTACACCTTC.

As concerns this clonotype: This beta chain slipped into a library made for alpha chains as a stray read, so its size is not meaningful. The chain combines TRBV20-1 with TRBJ2-7; 7 nucleotides agree with TRBD1. CDR1 and CDR2 (germline): DFQATT, SNEGSKA (reference sequence). Trimming at V came to 1 base and at J to 6 bases, leaving 9 bases not matched to a gene. CDR3 size: 14 residues. This chain's CDR3 is CSARADRHRGEQYF. CDR3 nucleotide sequence: TGCAGTGCTAGAGCGGACAGGCACCGGGGCGAGCAGTACTTC.

About this clonotype: This beta chain is off target for a library built for alpha chains, so its abundance means little. The V and J genes are TRBV24-1 and TRBJ2-1; D perhaps matches TRBD2 (5 bases). V shed 6 bases and J shed 10 bases, with 18 bases lying between them. Germline lookup yields CDR1 KGHDR and CDR2 SFDVKD. This CDR3 has 14 amino acids. The CDR3 loop is CATSSTRAREEQFF. As DNA, the CDR3 is TGTGCCACCAGTTCAACAAGGGCGAGGGAAGAGCAGTTCTTC.

Remarks on this clonotype: This beta chain was picked up by a library intended for alpha chains and is off target, so its count carries little meaning. The rearrangement links TRBV5-6 to TRBJ2-2; D remains ambiguous. The germline CDR1 and CDR2 sequences are SGHDT and YYEEEE. The V end was cut by 7 bases, the J end by 4 bases, with 17 bases between. The length of the CDR3 is 15 residues. CDR3 DNA sequence: TGTGCCAGCTCTACCGGGCAGGTTGGCACCGGGGAGCTGTTTTTT. It is translated as CASSTGQVGTGELFF.

This clonotype counts as medium-sized. Because the library targeted alpha chains, this beta chain is an off-target read whose size means little. The chain has TRBV7-2 and TRBJ2-5; TRBD2 agrees at 10 bases. Germline CDR1 SGHTA, CDR2 FQGNSA. CDR3 length: 17 amino acids. The V segment lost 1 base and the J segment 5 bases; nucleotides outside the gene matches: 10. This chain's CDR3 is CASSLEASGRVRETQYF. The CDR3 DNA sequence: TGTGCCAGCAGCTTAGAGGCTAGCGGGAGAGTTCGTGAGACCCAGTACTTC.

The sample holds one count of this clonotype. This beta chain was picked up by a library intended for alpha chains and is off target, so its count carries little meaning. This chain connects TRBV28 to TRBJ2-5, with D possibly matching TRBD2 (6 bases). The CDR3 extends over 12 amino acids. The germline CDR1 and CDR2 sequences are MDHEN and SYDVKM. V was pared by 5 bases and J by 5 bases, with 9 bases between. CDR3 DNA sequence: TGTGCCAGCAGTCGACTAGGGGAGACCCAGTACTTC. Its protein product is CASSRLGETQYF.

This clonotype is deemed medium-sized. The library was designed around alpha chains, so this beta chain is a stray read whose abundance carries little weight. The chain couples TRBV11-2 to TRBJ2-1; 8 bases align to TRBD2. V trimming: 5 bases; J trimming: 0 bases; junction bases outside the gene matches: 6. Germline V gene lookup returns CDR1 SGHAT and CDR2 FQNNGV. CDR3 size: 16 residues. The CDR3, as DNA: TGTGCCAGCAGCCCCGGGGGGGCGAGCTCCTACAATGAGCAGTTCTTC. Translating gives CASSPGGASSYNEQFF.

Details on this clonotype: Little can be read into the size of this beta chain, an off-target read in a library designed for alpha chains. The CDR3 is CASSSYAGDEQFF. CDR3 sequence (DNA): TGTGCCAGCAGTTCGTACGCAGGGGATGAGCAGTTCTTC. The chain carries TRBV6-5 and TRBJ2-1; tentative D call: TRBD1 (6 bases). V lost 4 bases to trimming and J lost 8 bases, with 12 bases between them. This CDR3 contains 13 residues. Germline lookup yields CDR1 MNHEY and CDR2 SVGAGI.

This clonotype was recorded a few times. For a library built for alpha chains, this beta chain is a stray read; little rests on its size. The CDR3 protein is CASSQVRASTDTQYF. The CDR3 nucleotides read TGTGCCAGCAGCCAAGTCCGTGCTAGCACAGATACGCAGTATTTT. V usage is TRBV4-2 and J usage is TRBJ2-3; D is undetermined. Germline CDR1 reads LGHNA; CDR2 reads YNFKEQ. Trimming removed 1 base at V and 0 bases at J, with 8 bases between. The CDR3 sequence is 15 residues long.

A word on this clonotype: As an off-target read in a library built for alpha chains, this beta chain has a frequency of little significance. The J gene is TRBJ2-7, the V gene TRBV10-1, with D perhaps TRBD1 or TRBD2 (5 bases each). Germline CDR1 reads WNHNN; CDR2 reads SYGVQD (reference sequence). The CDR3 extends over 14 amino acids. V was clipped by 3 bases and J by 3 bases, with 12 bases between them. CDR3 sequence reads: CASSDGTARYEQYF. DNA for the CDR3: TGCGCCAGCAGTGACGGGACGGCCCGCTACGAGCAGTACTTC.

By share, this clonotype counts as medium-sized (0.01 to 0.1%). The library was prepared for alpha chains; this beta chain is a stray read, so its frequency means little. V usage is TRBV5-1 and J usage is TRBJ2-1; possibly TRBD1 or TRBD2 for D (5 bases each). The V gene lost 0 bases and the J gene lost 6 bases, with 16 bases spanning the gap. The CDR3 extends over 16 amino acids. Germline assignment: CDR1 SGHRS and CDR2 YFSETQ. CDR3 loop: CASSLVPGPGLNEQFF. In DNA form, the CDR3 reads TGCGCCAGCAGCTTGGTCCCGGGACCTGGACTCAATGAGCAGTTCTTC.

Worth noting for this clonotype: Within a library made for alpha chains, this beta chain is off target, and its count is uninformative. V and J are TRBV3-1 and TRBJ2-1, with TRBD2 as a possible D gene (6 bases). The germline V gene has CDR1 LGHDT and CDR2 YNNKEL (reference sequence). There are 14 residues in the CDR3. The V gene lost 4 bases and the J gene lost 4 bases, with 11 bases spanning the gap. The CDR3 nucleotides are TGTGCCAGCAGCCCCTTAGCGGATTACAATGAGCAGTTCTTC. It codes for CASSPLADYNEQFF.

Of note for this clonotype: The library was prepared for alpha chains; this beta chain is a stray read, so its frequency means little. The J gene is TRBJ1-5, the V gene TRBV6-2 or TRBV6-3, with TRBD1 matching 7 bases. The CDR3 runs 15 residues. From germline, CDR1 is MNHEY and CDR2 SVGEGT. With V trimmed by 6 bases and J by 7 bases, 12 bases remained unmatched. CDR3 sequence reads: CASSRRTGVGQPQHF. The CDR3 bases are TGTGCCAGCAGCAGAAGGACAGGAGTAGGACAGCCCCAGCATTTT.